Listed here are 22 T cell receptor beta chains from one sample, sequenced in a study of early T cells in non-severe SARS-CoV-2 infection. TCRdb recomputed calls from the 5' RACE reads with MiXCR, one row per CDR3 protein. This sample yields around 71,000 distinct CDR3 sequences, of which approximately 15% are seen a single time; 3% to 4.5% belongs to the top ten. The sample was whole blood, taken at baseline. The origin of the receptors is an adult who was a healthcare worker with PCR-confirmed SARS-CoV-2 infection or an uninfected control (not recorded which).

This clonotype occurred many times. The chain links TRBV12-3 or TRBV12-4 to TRBJ2-3, with D perhaps TRBD1 or TRBD2 (5 bases each). This CDR3 comprises 15 residues. Deletions cut 6 bases from V and 0 bases from J, with 13 bases between. The CDR3 spells CASSWDATSTDTQYF. The CDR3 nucleotides are TGTGCCAGCAGCTGGGACGCCACTAGCACAGATACGCAGTATTTT.

This clonotype was seen more than once but under ten times. The chain recombines TRBV10-3 with TRBJ2-7; D possibly corresponds to TRBD1 (6 bases). CDR1 and CDR2 (germline): ENHRY, SYGVKD. CDR3 length equals 13 residues. Trimming took off 7 bases at V and 3 bases at J, with 13 bases between the two ends. The DNA for the CDR3 is TGTGCCATCAAAACCGGGACACACTACGAGCAGTACTTC. The encoded protein is CAIKTGTHYEQYF.

This clonotype was recorded a few times. The chain employs TRBV28 and TRBJ1-5, with 8 nucleotides matching TRBD1. The trim removed 5 bases at V and 2 bases at J, leaving 5 bases unmatched. There are 15 residues in the CDR3. Per germline, CDR1 MDHEN and CDR2 SYDVKM. The CDR3 DNA follows: TGTGCCAGCAGTCCGCAGACAGGGGGCAATCAGCCCCAGCATTTT. It codes for CASSPQTGGNQPQHF.

This clonotype was seen only a few times. The chain joins TRBV4-1 to TRBJ1-5; a possible D gene is TRBD1 (5 bases). The CDR3 totals 16 residues. The V and J ends lost 0 bases and 4 bases respectively, with 13 bases between them. The germline gives CDR1 MGHRA, CDR2 YSYEKL. This chain's CDR3 is CASSQDNRQINQPQHF. The DNA of the CDR3 is TGCGCCAGCAGCCAAGATAACAGGCAGATAAATCAGCCCCAGCATTTT.

Only a few counts were recorded for this clonotype. This rearrangement joins TRBV7-6 to TRBJ2-5, with 12 bases lining up with TRBD2. Per the germline V gene, CDR1 is SGHVS and CDR2 is FNYEAQ. The junction had 11 bases not matched to a gene; V was cut back by 1 base and J by 5 bases. The CDR3 extends over 18 amino acids. This chain's CDR3 is CASSLDPLAGGLGETQYF. CDR3 bases: TGTGCCAGCAGCTTAGACCCCCTAGCGGGAGGGCTGGGGGAGACCCAGTACTTC.

The chain has TRBV5-1 and TRBJ1-1; D is unresolved. Trimming removed 0 bases from V and 6 bases from J, with 9 bases in between. CDR1 is SGHRS, CDR2 YFSETQ, per germline. The CDR3 totals 13 residues. CDR3 amino acids: CASSLELGAEAFF. The CDR3 DNA sequence: TGCGCCAGCAGCTTGGAGCTCGGCGCTGAAGCTTTCTTT.

The chain couples TRBV27 to TRBJ2-5; 7 bases line up with TRBD1. The V gene's germline CDR1 is MNHEY and CDR2 SMNVEV (reference sequence). J gave up 2 bases and V 4 bases, and 7 bases lay outside the gene matches. The CDR3 runs to 15 residues. CDR3 in DNA: TGTGCCAGCAGTTATTTCGGGACAGTTCAAGAGACCCAGTACTTC. It yields the protein CASSYFGTVQETQYF.

This clonotype was seen at least ten times. The V and J genes are TRBV2 and TRBJ2-2; a possible D gene is TRBD2 (6 bases). Trimming took 7 bases from V and 5 from J, leaving 17 bases between them. This CDR3 is built from 15 residues. The germline V gene encodes CDR1 SNHLY and CDR2 FYNNEI. Here the CDR3 reads CASTPGGGPTGELFF. The CDR3 region has the DNA TGTGCCAGCACCCCGGGTGGAGGGCCGACCGGGGAGCTGTTTTTT. Together with reference TRBV2 and TRBJ2-2, the CDR3 gives the full variable domain: EPEVTQTPSHQVTQMGQEVILRCVPISNHLYFYWYRQILGQKVEFLVSFYNNEISEKSEIFDDQFSVERPDGSNFTLKIRSTKLEDSAMYFCASTPGGGPTGELFFGEGSRLTVL.

As for this clonotype: The junction shows a germline mismatch at one end, possibly a read error. The J gene is TRBJ2-3, the V gene TRBV15, with D unresolved. Per germline, CDR1 LNHNV and CDR2 YYDKDF (reference sequence). The CDR3 totals 10 residues. This chain's CDR3 is CATSKDTQYF. The CDR3 nucleotides read TGTGCCACCAGCAAAGATACGCAGTATTTT.

This rearrangement joins TRBV20-1 to TRBJ2-3, with TRBD2 identical over 12 bases. CDR1 is DFQATT, CDR2 SNEGSKA, per germline (reference sequence). The CDR3 totals 17 residues. Trimming cost V 6 bases and J 1 base; bases outside gene matches: 11. The CDR3 nucleotides read TGCAGTGCGCTAACATCTAGCGGGAGGGCCGGCACAGATACGCAGTATTTT. Its protein product is CSALTSSGRAGTDTQYF.

The chain is built from TRBV19 and TRBJ2-7, with a possible D match to TRBD2 (6 bases). The CDR3 spans 13 residues. Per the germline V gene, CDR1 is LNHDA and CDR2 is SQIVND (reference sequence). V lost 8 bases and J 6 bases, leaving 17 bases between the germline ends. This chain's CDR3 is CASAQGGLSEQYF. The DNA for the CDR3 is TGTGCCAGTGCCCAGGGAGGTCTTTCCGAGCAGTACTTC.

This clonotype was seen a handful of times. This chain's CDR3 is CASSHQQPSYEQYF. CDR3 nucleotide sequence: TGTGCCAGCAGTCATCAGCAGCCCTCCTACGAGCAGTACTTC. This chain connects TRBV6-1 to TRBJ2-7, with D hard to call. V was trimmed by 5 bases and J by 0 bases, leaving 11 bases between them. The CDR3 runs 14 residues. CDR1 and CDR2 (germline): MNHNS, SASEGT.

V usage is TRBV5-1 and J usage is TRBJ2-7; either TRBD1 or TRBD2 may supply D (5 bases each). Deletions cut 0 bases from V and 12 bases from J, with 10 bases between. CDR3 length: 11 amino acids. Per germline, CDR1 SGHRS and CDR2 YFSETQ. The CDR3 coding sequence is TGCGCCAGCAGCTTGGGGGGGACGTTGTACTTC. Protein product: CASSLGGTLYF.

The chain carries TRBV7-9 and TRBJ1-1; D uncertain. Trimming removed 5 bases from V and 8 bases from J, with 9 bases in between. The germline CDR1 and CDR2 sequences are SEHNR and FQNEAQ (reference sequence). The CDR3 covers 11 residues. CDR3 bases: TGTGCCAGCAGCCCTGGTGGGGAAGCTTTCTTT. It specifies CASSPGGEAFF.

This clonotype was seen many times. The chain recombines TRBV6-7 with TRBJ1-2; 11 nucleotides agree with TRBD1. TRBV6-7 is reported as an ORF; its role is uncertain. The CDR3 sequence is 14 residues long. V lost 5 bases to trimming and J lost 8 bases; unmatched junction nucleotides: 7. CDR3 amino acids: CASSHRDRGYGYTF. CDR3 in DNA: TGTGCCAGCAGTCACCGGGACAGGGGGTACGGCTACACCTTC.

This clonotype was detected ten times or more. The chain links TRBV18 to TRBJ2-1; no clear D. The germline V gene has CDR1 KGHSH and CDR2 LQKENI. CDR3 size: 15 residues. V lost 6 bases to trimming and J lost 1 base, with 13 bases between them. The DNA of the CDR3 is TGTGCCAGCTCCCCGACTCTCCCTTCCTACAATGAGCAGTTCTTC. Protein: CASSPTLPSYNEQFF. The variable domain in full, with the rest retrieved from reference TRBV18 and TRBJ2-1, is NAGVMQNPRHLVRRRGQEARLRCSPMKGHSHVYWYRQLPEEGLKFMVYLQKENIIDESGMPKERFSAEFPKEGPSILRIQQVVRGDSAAYFCASSPTLPSYNEQFFGPGTRLTVL.

This clonotype occurred a few times. V is TRBV19 and J is TRBJ1-5; perhaps TRBD1 as D (5 bases). Trimming removed 4 bases from V and 5 bases from J, with 9 bases in between. This CDR3 has 13 residues. Per the germline V gene, CDR1 is LNHDA and CDR2 is SQIVND (reference sequence). CDR3 amino acids: CASSNLRDQPQHF. In DNA form, the CDR3 reads TGTGCCAGTAGTAATCTCAGGGATCAGCCCCAGCATTTT.

The table lists this clonotype with a few counts. V gene TRBV10-3 combines with J gene TRBJ1-1, with D hard to call. This CDR3 region has 11 residues. Trimming pared 2 bases from V and 11 bases from J, leaving 9 bases between. Looked up from germline, CDR1 is ENHRY and CDR2 is SYGVKD. The CDR3 sequence is CAISEQGMAFF. The CDR3 DNA reads TGTGCCATCAGTGAGCAAGGTATGGCTTTCTTT.

This clonotype was counted only a few times. CDR3: CASSRGEGTFIEETQYF. The CDR3 DNA sequence: TGTGCCAGCAGCCGCGGCGAGGGAACGTTCATCGAAGAGACCCAGTACTTC. V is TRBV21-1 and J is TRBJ2-5; TRBD2, the D gene given by the table, was not confirmed from the DNA. TRBV21-1 is classified as a pseudogene. The CDR3 loop spans 17 amino acids.

The chain has TRBV3-1 and TRBJ2-7; 7 nucleotides match TRBD2. This CDR3 comprises 12 residues. The germline V gene encodes CDR1 LGHDT and CDR2 YNNKEL (reference sequence). With V trimmed by 4 bases and J by 7 bases, 4 bases remained unmatched. CDR3 protein: CASSRGGGEQYF. CDR3 coding DNA: TGTGCCAGCAGCCGAGGCGGGGGAGAGCAGTACTTC.

This clonotype has a handful of counts. The chain links TRBV5-4 to TRBJ2-7; D possibly matches TRBD1 or TRBD2 (5 bases each). The germline CDR1 and CDR2 sequences are SGHNT and YYREEE (reference sequence). Trimming pared 3 bases from V and 4 bases from J, leaving 14 bases between. The CDR3 contains 14 residues. For the CDR3, the DNA is TGTGCCAGCAGCTCCGGGAAGGGGCAGTACGAGCAGTACTTC. Its translation: CASSSGKGQYEQYF.

The rearrangement links TRBV10-2 to TRBJ1-1, with D maybe TRBD1 (5 bases). V lost 3 bases and J 8 bases, leaving 10 bases between the germline ends. This CDR3 region has 12 residues. Germline V lookup: CDR1 WSHSY, CDR2 SAAADI. CDR3 DNA sequence: TGCGCCAGCAGTGAAGGGGAGGCCGAAGCTTTCTTT. As protein: CASSEGEAEAFF.